Included here is one T cell receptor beta chain sequence, with context. As yet, its antigen is unknown. The data belong to a study of T cells expressing NK-cell markers. Study summary: It was sorted CD3+CD56-NKG2C+, CD3+CD56+NKG2C- and CD3+CD56+NKG2C+ T cells that provided the TCR beta repertoires. Sequencing covered eight donors, seven HCMV-seropositive and one seronegative.

TCRdb reprocessed the 5' RACE reads and stores each CDR3 protein as one record, lacking DNA. In all, the sample yields 500,000 or so distinct CDR3 sequences. Study conclusions and caveats: Dominant NKG2C+ clonotypes in 5 or 6 donors made up about 1.0-8% of CD8+ T cells. The CD3+CD56-NKG2C+ fraction of a few donors was likewise dominated by these clonotypes.

The CDR3 has 13 amino acids. Germline V gene lookup returns CDR1 DFQATT and CDR2 SNEGSKA (reference sequence). The sample was blood T cells: a sorted CD56 or NKG2C T cell subset, CD4+ or CD8+ T cells, or bulk PBMC T cells (not recorded which). This chain connects TRBV20-1 to TRBJ1-1; TCRdb indicates TRBD1, and absent DNA this call remains unverified. The TCR comes from a man aged 18-30 years in good health. The CDR3 here is CSARGPQGLEAFF.